These T cell receptor beta chains were read from a single sample in a study of neoadjuvant anti-PD-1 for oral cavity cancer. Clones were read by immunoSEQ multiplex PCR, and TCRdb kept only the in-frame ones, dropping some. The repertoire has around 35,000 clones, over 30% of them found once; the top ten carry roughly a sixth. Material: tumor tissue, obtained after nivolumab (anti-PD-1) treatment. The source of these receptors is a person aged 35-80 years with oral cavity squamous cell carcinoma. Both conserved end residues are part of each CDR3. The D gene is left open where the match is weak. Only some rows state a clone size, as once, few, many or a class for expanded clones.

cdr3_nt cdr3_aa j_call d_call v_call clone_size
TGCGCCAGCAGCTTGGAAAATTCACCCCTCCACTTT CASSLENSPLHF TRBJ1-6 NA TRBV5-1 few
TGTGCCAGCAGCTGGGGGGGATTATCCACTGAAGCTTTCTTT CASSWGGLSTEAFF TRBJ1-1 NA TRBV7-9 NA
TGCGCCGGGACAGGGGACACCGGGGAGCTGTTTTTT CAGTGDTGELFF TRBJ2-2 TRBD1 TRBV5-1 few
TGTGCCAGCAGCAACCAAGAGACCCAGTACTTC CASSNQETQYF TRBJ2-5 NA TRBV13 NA
TGTGCCAGCAGTGTGGCGGCTTCCTACGAGCAGTACTTC CASSVAASYEQYF TRBJ2-7 NA TRBV25-1 few
TGTGCCAGCACGGACACGCGCGACGGCTACACCTTC CASTDTRDGYTF TRBJ1-2 NA TRBV6-5 NA
TGTGCCAGCAGCCCCCGGGACAGCGAGTACACTGAAGCTTTCTTT CASSPRDSEYTEAFF TRBJ1-1 TRBD1 TRBV6-1 NA
TGTGCCAGCAGCTTGAAAAATGAAAAACTGTTTTTT CASSLKNEKLFF TRBJ1-4 NA TRBV5-4 NA
TGTGCCAGCAGTTTTAGTCCCCATGAGGGAAACACCATATATTTT CASSFSPHEGNTIYF TRBJ1-3 NA TRBV27 NA
TGTGCCAGCAGTGAAGCGTGGGTGGGCAGCTACGAGCAGTACTTC CASSEAWVGSYEQYF TRBJ2-7 NA TRBV6-1 NA
TGTGCCTGGAGGTGGACAGGGAATGAAAAACTGTTTTTT CAWRWTGNEKLFF TRBJ1-4 TRBD1 TRBV30 NA
TGTGCCAGCAGTTCTGGGATGACGAACACTGAAGCTTTCTTT CASSSGMTNTEAFF TRBJ1-1 NA TRBV27 NA
TGTGCCAGCAGCCTCCCCTTTTACGGGTCGAACACCGGGGAGCTGTTTTTT CASSLPFYGSNTGELFF TRBJ2-2 NA TRBV7-8 NA
TGTGCCTGGAGTGCCCCAACCACCAACGCGAACACTGAAGCTTTCTTT CAWSAPTTNANTEAFF TRBJ1-1 NA TRBV30 NA
TGCGCCAGCAGCCAAGATTCGGTGAACTCCTACGAGCAGTACTTC CASSQDSVNSYEQYF TRBJ2-7 NA TRBV4-1 NA
TGTGCCAGCAGCGCAAGCGGGGTAGCCTCCTACGAGCAGTACTTC CASSASGVASYEQYF TRBJ2-7 TRBD2 TRBV5-8 few
TGTGCCAGCAGCTCTGGGGATGGGGGAACTAGCACAGATACGCAGTATTTT CASSSGDGGTSTDTQYF TRBJ2-3 NA TRBV7-9 NA
TGTGCCAGCAGCTTAGGCGGGGGCATTTCCTACAATGAGCAGTTCTTC CASSLGGGISYNEQFF TRBJ2-1 NA TRBV7-9 NA
TGTGCCAGCAGCTTAAGGGGACTAGCGGGAGGGCTTTCCGGGGAGCTGTTTTTT CASSLRGLAGGLSGELFF TRBJ2-2 TRBD2 TRBV7-8 NA
TGTGCCAGCAGCGTGGACAGTTACGAGCAGTACTTC CASSVDSYEQYF TRBJ2-7 NA TRBV5-4 NA
TGTGCCAGCAGCGTAGCGGGGGGGCCTATCGATGAGCAGTTCTTC CASSVAGGPIDEQFF TRBJ2-1 TRBD2 TRBV9 many
TGTGCCAGCAGCAAAAATCGGACAAATAGCAATCAGCCCCAGCATTTT CASSKNRTNSNQPQHF TRBJ1-5 NA TRBV21-1 few
TGCAGCGTTGAAGGGACAGACGCGGGTTTCAAGCAGTACTTC CSVEGTDAGFKQYF TRBJ2-7 NA TRBV29-1 NA
TGTGCCAGCAGCTTTGACAGGGCCAATCAGCCCCAGCATTTT CASSFDRANQPQHF TRBJ1-5 TRBD1 TRBV6-6 NA
TGTGCCAGCAGCTTAGGACAGGGGTATCAAGAGACCCAGTACTTC CASSLGQGYQETQYF TRBJ2-5 TRBD1 TRBV5-5 NA
TGTGCCAGCAGCGAACCCGGGACAGGGAACACTGAAGCTTTCTTT CASSEPGTGNTEAFF TRBJ1-1 TRBD1 TRBV9 NA
TGTGCCAGCAGTTCTACGGCCGAGGGTAGTGAAAAACTGTTTTTT CASSSTAEGSEKLFF TRBJ1-4 NA TRBV6-1 few
TGTGCCAGCAGACAGGACGGGACGGCTTATGGCTACACCTTC CASRQDGTAYGYTF TRBJ1-2 NA TRBV7-2 many
TGTGCCAGCAGCGTAGGGCAATTCACCGGGGAGCTGTTTTTT CASSVGQFTGELFF TRBJ2-2 NA TRBV9 few